This is a list of T cell receptor beta chains from one sample in a study of blood T cell repertoires in COVID-19. Sequencing used immunoSEQ multiplex PCR; TCRdb keeps in-frame clones, though not all of them. The sample consists of 200,000 to 250,000 clones, roughly nine tenths of them appearing once. The sample consisted of PBMCs or T cells enriched from blood (not recorded which). The receptors come from a woman aged 18-29 years in a cohort exposed to, infected with or recovered from COVID-19 (not recorded which). Each CDR3 is given with its conserved first and last residue. A D gene is named only where the DNA matches it firmly. A clone size is listed for some rows: how often the clone was seen (once, few, many), or a class if it is expanded.

TGTGCCAGCAGCCTTACAGGATCCTACGAGCAGTACTTC	CASSLTGSYEQYF	TRBJ2-7	TRBV3-1/TRBV3-2	-	-
TGTGCCAGCAGCCAAGCTCCTTCAGGGCCAGGGAATAATGAGCAGTTCTTC	CASSQAPSGPGNNEQFF	TRBJ2-1	TRBV16	-	-
TGTGCCACCAGCAGGGGCGCGGAAAAACTGTTTTTT	CATSRGAEKLFF	TRBJ1-4	TRBV15	-	-
TGTGCCAGCTCACCAATACAGAGTAGCTACGAGCAGTACTTC	CASSPIQSSYEQYF	TRBJ2-7	TRBV18	once	-
TGTGCCACCAGTGATTCCTCAACGGTGGGACTAGCGGGATACGAGCAGTACTTC	CATSDSSTVGLAGYEQYF	TRBJ2-7	TRBV24-1	-	TRBD2
TGTGCCAGCAGTCCAGACAGATCACCCCTCCACTTT	CASSPDRSPLHF	TRBJ1-6	TRBV28	-	-
TGCAGCGTAGCCTACGGGACAGGGGAAACTCAGCCCCAGCATTTT	CSVAYGTGETQPQHF	TRBJ1-5	TRBV29-1	-	TRBD1
TGTGCCAGCTCACCTATCCCGGCGGTTGAGGGCCTCTTC	CASSPIPAVEGLF	TRBJ2-1	TRBV18	once	-
TGTGCCAGCAGTTACCCCCCGGGACATGCCAACTATGGCTACACCTTC	CASSYPPGHANYGYTF	TRBJ1-2	TRBV6-5	-	-
TGTGCCAGCAGTTTCCAGGGGAGAGACGAGCAGTACTTC	CASSFQGRDEQYF	TRBJ2-7	TRBV6-5	-	-
TGCGCCAGCAGCTCCCCGGGGAGCACAGATACGCAGTATTTT	CASSSPGSTDTQYF	TRBJ2-3	TRBV5-1	-	-
TGTGCCAGTCAGGCTTACATTGGCTACACCTTC	CASQAYIGYTF	TRBJ1-2	TRBV6-5	once	-
TGTGCCAGTAGTATAGATGTCGTACAGTCCAACTATGGCTACACCTTC	CASSIDVVQSNYGYTF	TRBJ1-2	TRBV19	-	-
TGTGCCAGCAGCCAGCAGGAGGTTAACACTGAAGCTTTCTTT	CASSQQEVNTEAFF	TRBJ1-1	TRBV3-1/TRBV3-2	-	-
TGTGCCAGTAGTAACGGGACAGGGATTGAGACCCAGTACTTC	CASSNGTGIETQYF	TRBJ2-5	TRBV19	-	TRBD1
TGTGCCAGCAGCCAAGACAGGGGGTATAATTCACCCCTCCACTTT	CASSQDRGYNSPLHF	TRBJ1-6	TRBV7-8	-	TRBD1
TGTGCCAGCAGCCTAGCGGGAGGGCCCAGCACAGATACGCAGTATTTT	CASSLAGGPSTDTQYF	TRBJ2-3	TRBV4-2	-	TRBD2
TGTGCCAGCAGTCCTAGCGGCAACAATGAGCAGTTCTTC	CASSPSGNNEQFF	TRBJ2-1	TRBV9	-	TRBD2
TGTGCCAGCACTTCTTCTAGCGGGATCAGCTCCTACAATGAGCAGTTCTTC	CASTSSSGISSYNEQFF	TRBJ2-1	TRBV11-3	few	TRBD2
TGTGCCAGCAGCTTGGGTGTCGGGGGACCCCTCCACTTT	CASSLGVGGPLHF	TRBJ1-6	TRBV5-8	-	-
TGCGCCAGCAGTGAGTACAGGGTCAATGAGCAGTTCTTC	CASSEYRVNEQFF	TRBJ2-1	TRBV10-1	-	-
TGTGCTAGTGGTCTACCGGGAACTAATGAAAAACTGTTTTTT	CASGLPGTNEKLFF	TRBJ1-4	TRBV12-5	-	-
TGTGCCAGCAGTTTATTTGGGGGACAGGGGGCCTATGGCTACACCTTC	CASSLFGGQGAYGYTF	TRBJ1-2	TRBV28	-	TRBD1
TGTGCCAGCAGCTTGGAACTGAAAAATGAAAAACTGTTTTTT	CASSLELKNEKLFF	TRBJ1-4	TRBV5-6	-	-
TGTGCCAGCAGTCCGGGACTAGCCCCGTACGAGCAGTACTTC	CASSPGLAPYEQYF	TRBJ2-7	TRBV9	-	TRBD2
TGTGCCAGCAGTGAAGCTTCGGGGGAATTCCCCTACAATGAGCAGTTCTTC	CASSEASGEFPYNEQFF	TRBJ2-1	TRBV6-1	once	-
TGTGCCAGCAGTTCACAGGGCCATGAGCAGTTCTTC	CASSSQGHEQFF	TRBJ2-1	TRBV6-2/TRBV6-3	-	-
TGTGCCAGTAGTCGCCGACTAGCGGGAACTTCGAGCTCCTACGAGCAGTACTTC	CASSRRLAGTSSSYEQYF	TRBJ2-7	TRBV19	few	TRBD2
TGTGCCAGCAGCTCGCAACAGGATTCTTCCTACGAGCAGTACTTC	CASSSQQDSSYEQYF	TRBJ2-7	TRBV27	-	-
TGTGCCAGCAGCCTGCTAGCGGGGGTAGGAAATGAGCAGTTCTTC	CASSLLAGVGNEQFF	TRBJ2-1	TRBV3-1/TRBV3-2	-	TRBD2
TGTGCCAGCAGCCCTAGCGGGGGGGCGGCAGATACGCAGTATTTT	CASSPSGGAADTQYF	TRBJ2-3	TRBV3-1/TRBV3-2	-	TRBD2
TGTGCCAGTTCGGACAGAATAAATCAGCCCCAGCATTTT	CASSDRINQPQHF	TRBJ1-5	TRBV19	-	-
TGCGCCAGCAGGAAGGACAGAGCCACAGATACGCAGTATTTT	CASRKDRATDTQYF	TRBJ2-3	TRBV10-1	-	-
TGTGCCAGCAGCCTAGACTTACAGTGGAACTATGGCTACACCTTC	CASSLDLQWNYGYTF	TRBJ1-2	TRBV7-9	-	-
TGTGCCAGCACCCCCGGGACACAAGAGACCCAGTACTTC	CASTPGTQETQYF	TRBJ2-5	TRBV7-9	few	-
TGTGCCAGCAGCCGACAGACAGACCTCCATCCGGGGGCCAACGTCCTGACTTTC	CASSRQTDLHPGANVLTF	TRBJ2-6	TRBV4-2	-	-
TGTGCCAGCAAAACAGAGGCAGGGGGTGGGCACGAGCAGTACTTC	CASKTEAGGGHEQYF	TRBJ2-7	TRBV6-5	-	TRBD1
TGTGCCAGTAGTACATCCGGGACTAGCGGGGGGGCGGTGGGTGAGCAGTTCTTC	CASSTSGTSGGAVGEQFF	TRBJ2-1	TRBV19	-	TRBD2
TGCGCCAGCAGCTTGCGAAGCCAAGAGACCCAGTACTTC	CASSLRSQETQYF	TRBJ2-5	TRBV4-1	-	-
TGTGCCAGCAGCCGTTTGGGACAGGGGTCCTACGAGCAGTACTTC	CASSRLGQGSYEQYF	TRBJ2-7	TRBV11-2	-	TRBD1
TGCGCCAGCAGCCTGGGGGACAGGGGGAGTAATTCACCCCTCCACTTT	CASSLGDRGSNSPLHF	TRBJ1-6	TRBV5-1	once	TRBD1
TGCACCAGCAGCCCAGGGGGCGACTATGGCTACACCTTC	CTSSPGGDYGYTF	TRBJ1-2	TRBV1	-	-
TGTGCCAGCAGCCAGAGGACAGGGGGCAAAACTAATGAAAAACTGTTTTTT	CASSQRTGGKTNEKLFF	TRBJ1-4	TRBV3-1/TRBV3-2	-	TRBD1
TGCGCCAGCAGCTTAGGGGCGGGGATATACAATGAGCAGTTCTTC	CASSLGAGIYNEQFF	TRBJ2-1	TRBV5-1	-	-
TGTGCCAGCTCTCCCTGGCTAGCGGGAGGGGACTACAATGAGCAGTTCTTC	CASSPWLAGGDYNEQFF	TRBJ2-1	TRBV18	few	TRBD2
TGTGCCAGCAGTCGACAGGGAGCCAAAAACATTCAGTACTTC	CASSRQGAKNIQYF	TRBJ2-4	TRBV27	-	TRBD1
TGTGCCAGCTCACCAGGCGGGATGGTCACTGAAGCTTTCTTT	CASSPGGMVTEAFF	TRBJ1-1	TRBV18	-	-
TGTGCCAGCAGCTACCAGCTAGGGGATGACTATGGCTACACCTTC	CASSYQLGDDYGYTF	TRBJ1-2	TRBV7-8	-	-
TGTGCCAGCAGTTCCCATCTACAGCCCCAGCATTTT	CASSSHLQPQHF	TRBJ1-5	TRBV2	-	-
TGTGCCCGGGCAGATTCTTTTATAACTGAAGCTTTCTTT	CARADSFITEAFF	TRBJ1-1	TRBV30	-	-
TGTGCCAGAGGGCTGGGGACAGCCACCAACTCTCGTGGCTACACCTTC	CARGLGTATNSRGYTF	TRBJ1-2	TRBV2	-	TRBD1
TGTGCCAGCAGTGAAGGAGGGTATACCGGGGAGCTGTTTTTT	CASSEGGYTGELFF	TRBJ2-2	TRBV6-4	-	-
TGTGCCAGCAGTTTACTGGGACTAGCGGGGGAGGGTGGGGCCAACGTCCTGACTTTC	CASSLLGLAGEGGANVLTF	TRBJ2-6	TRBV27	once	TRBD2
TGCGCCAGCAGCCAAGATCTTGGGACAGGGGAAGGCGAGCAGTACTTC	CASSQDLGTGEGEQYF	TRBJ2-7	TRBV4-1	-	TRBD1